The 5 T cell receptor beta chains in this list originate from one sample, sequenced in a study of CD8 T cells in ankylosing spondylitis. No cognate antigen is known for these TCRs. General observations from the study: Ankylosing spondylitis blood appeared to be characterized by a TCR beta motif of about eight highly homologous variants.

TCRdb re-called the 5' RACE reads with MiXCR, one entry per CDR3 protein. The sample yields roughly 350,000 distinct CDR3 sequences, roughly 8% seen once. Material: blood, either unsorted or a sorted T cell fraction (not recorded which). These receptors came from a male donor with ankylosing spondylitis.

This clonotype was counted a few times. The chain is built from TRBV28 and TRBJ2-2; 9 bases line up with TRBD1. The germline V gene encodes CDR1 MDHEN and CDR2 SYDVKM. The CDR3 extends over 16 amino acids. Losses at the gene ends were 2 bases for V and 5 bases for J; bases not matched to a gene: 6. The DNA for the CDR3 is TGTGCCAGCAGTTTAGTGGGACAGGGACGGACCGGGGAGCTGTTTTTT. This translates into CASSLVGQGRTGELFF. The full variable domain, in which reference TRBV28 and TRBJ2-2 provide the parts outside the CDR3, is DVKVTQSSRYLVKRTGEKVFLECVQDMDHENMFWYRQDPGLGLRLIYFSYDVKMKEKGDIPEGYSVSREKKERFSLILESASTNQTSMYLCASSLVGQGRTGELFFGEGSRLTVL.

This clonotype was seen a handful of times. The chain is built from TRBV20-1 and TRBJ2-3, with D perhaps given as TRBD1 or TRBD2 (5 bases each). The CDR3 consists of 14 residues. V lost 5 bases and J 0 bases, leaving 12 bases between the germline ends. Germline CDR1 reads DFQATT; CDR2 reads SNEGSKA (reference sequence). This CDR3 reads CSAWDQGSTDTQYF. Here the CDR3 DNA reads TGCAGTGCTTGGGACCAAGGAAGCACAGATACGCAGTATTTT.

This chain connects TRBV5-1 to TRBJ1-5; 11 bases align to TRBD1. The junction had 10 bases not matched to a gene; V was cut back by 3 bases and J by 2 bases. Germline lookup yields CDR1 SGHRS and CDR2 YFSETQ. This CDR3 is built from 18 residues. CDR3 protein: CASSYPGQGVVGNQPQHF. The CDR3 DNA sequence: TGCGCCAGCAGCTATCCGGGACAGGGGGTAGTTGGCAATCAGCCCCAGCATTTT.

The gene calls are TRBV21-1 and TRBJ2-4; TRBD1, the table's D call, lacks a check against the DNA. TRBV21-1 corresponds to a pseudogene. CDR3 length: 18 residues. The CDR3 region has the DNA TGTGCCAGCAGCAAAGCGCTGGGCGTCGATCTAGCCAAAAACATTCAGTACTTC. This encodes CASSKALGVDLAKNIQYF.

This clonotype was seen a few times. The chain recombines TRBV19 with TRBJ1-3, with D possibly TRBD1 on 6 matching bases. Per the germline V gene, CDR1 is LNHDA and CDR2 is SQIVND (reference sequence). The CDR3 contains 15 residues. Between the trimmed V and J ends, which lost 4 bases and 0 bases, there was a span of 10 bases. The CDR3 loop is CASSTGVNSGNTIYF. The CDR3 DNA sequence: TGTGCCAGTAGTACAGGGGTAAACTCTGGAAACACCATATATTTT.